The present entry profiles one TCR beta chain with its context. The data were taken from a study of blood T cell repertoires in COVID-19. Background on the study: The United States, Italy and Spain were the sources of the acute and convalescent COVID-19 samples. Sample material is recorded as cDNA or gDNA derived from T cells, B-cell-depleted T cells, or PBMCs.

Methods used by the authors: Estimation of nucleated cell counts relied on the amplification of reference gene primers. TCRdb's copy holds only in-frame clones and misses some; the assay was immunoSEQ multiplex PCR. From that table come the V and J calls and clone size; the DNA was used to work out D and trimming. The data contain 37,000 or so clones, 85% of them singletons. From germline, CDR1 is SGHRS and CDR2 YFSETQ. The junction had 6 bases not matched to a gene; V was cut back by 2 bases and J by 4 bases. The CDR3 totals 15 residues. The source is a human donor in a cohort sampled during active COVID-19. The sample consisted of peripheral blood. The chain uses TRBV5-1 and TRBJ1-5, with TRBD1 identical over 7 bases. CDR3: CASSLEGASNQPQHF. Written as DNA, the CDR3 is TGCGCCAGCAGCTTAGAGGGGGCGAGTAATCAGCCCCAGCATTTT.